These 18 T cell receptor beta chains came from one sample sequenced in a study of cytomegalovirus exposure and HLA in healthy donors. PCR employed 60 Vbeta and 13 Jbeta primers. TCRdb's table, derived via immunoSEQ multiplex PCR, lists solely in-frame clones and lacks some. The table lists 150,000 to 180,000 clones, 70% to 80% of them singletons. Sequencing was done on a sample of PBMCs. These receptors originate from a man aged 30 to 39 in good health and CMV-seropositive.

V and J are TRBV5-6 and TRBJ1-2; D ambiguous. The CDR3 loop spans 18 amino acids. V lost 3 bases, J lost 5 bases, and 26 bases lay in between. Looked up from germline, CDR1 is SGHDT and CDR2 is YYEEEE. The CDR3 DNA sequence: TGTGCCAGCAGCTCCCTCTTGGGCCGGAATTCCGGCATTTATGGCTACACCTTC. Its translation: CASSSLLGRNSGIYGYTF.

This chain uses TRBV19 with TRBJ1-1; 7 positions agree with TRBD1. This CDR3 has 13 residues. The V gene's germline CDR1 is LNHDA and CDR2 SQIVND (reference sequence). V gave up 4 bases and J gave up 7 bases; unmatched junction bases: 6. CDR3 nucleotide sequence: TGTGCCAGTAGTAGGAGGGGGCAGGGTGAAGCTTTCTTT. Its translation is CASSRRGQGEAFF.

This chain links TRBV7-2 with TRBJ1-4; 7 bases align to TRBD1. The CDR3 covers 13 residues. Unmatched junction bases numbered 9, after V lost 10 bases and J lost 7 bases. Germline lookup yields CDR1 SGHTA and CDR2 FQGNSA. CDR3 sequence (DNA): TGTGCCACCCAACCACAGGGGATTGAAAAACTGTTTTTT. Protein sequence: CATQPQGIEKLFF.

The V call is TRBV7-3, the J call TRBJ1-1; the D gene is possibly TRBD1 (5 bases). CDR1 and CDR2 (germline): SGHTA, FQGTGA. There are 13 residues in the CDR3. Trimming left V 5 bases short and J 7 bases short, with 14 bases between. The CDR3 DNA follows: TGTGCCAGCAGCACCTGGACATACGGTGAAGCTTTCTTT. Translated, it gives CASSTWTYGEAFF.

The gene calls are TRBV10-3 and TRBJ2-5, with a possible D match to TRBD2 (5 bases). Trimming pared 3 bases from V and 0 bases from J, leaving 8 bases between. CDR1 and CDR2 (germline): ENHRY, SYGVKD. The length of the CDR3 is 14 residues. The CDR3 sequence: CAISEGADQETQYF. CDR3 nucleotides: TGTGCCATCAGTGAAGGAGCGGACCAAGAGACCCAGTACTTC.

The J gene is TRBJ2-3, the V gene TRBV7-9; D possibly corresponds to TRBD2 (6 bases). The ends were cut back, 4 bases at V and 5 bases at J, with 10 bases in the middle. From germline, CDR1 is SEHNR and CDR2 FQNEAQ (reference sequence). The CDR3 totals 13 residues. In DNA, the CDR3 is TGTGCCAGCAGCTACCAGGGAGGAGATACGCAGTATTTT. Translation: CASSYQGGDTQYF.

The chain couples TRBV5-6 to TRBJ1-1; 10 positions match TRBD1. V dropped 4 bases and J dropped 5; count of bases not matched to a gene: 8. CDR3 length: 15 residues. Germline V CDR1 and CDR2: SGHDT, YYEEEE. The chain's CDR3 is CASSVMTGGGTEAFF. In DNA, the CDR3 is TGTGCCAGCAGCGTCATGACAGGGGGCGGTACTGAAGCTTTCTTT.

The chain combines TRBV7-8 with TRBJ2-1; the D gene is possibly TRBD2 (5 bases). CDR3 length: 16 residues. Deletions cut 5 bases from V and 2 bases from J, with 16 bases between. Germline V gene lookup returns CDR1 SGHVS and CDR2 FQNEAQ. For the CDR3, the DNA is TGTGCCAGCAGCCCGTTCGGGGAAAAAACCTACAATGAGCAGTTCTTC. It encodes CASSPFGEKTYNEQFF.

The chain links TRBV5-1 to TRBJ1-3, with D hard to call. Germline V gene data show CDR1 as SGHRS and CDR2 as YFSETQ. This CDR3 has 16 residues. Deletions cut 0 bases from V and 0 bases from J, with 10 bases between. CDR3 loop: CASSLGQFNSGNTIYF. In nucleotides, the CDR3 is TGCGCCAGCAGCTTGGGGCAGTTTAACTCTGGAAACACCATATATTTT.

The chain combines TRBV28 with TRBJ2-7, with D hard to call. CDR3 length: 12 amino acids. Germline CDR1 reads MDHEN; CDR2 reads SYDVKM. V lost 4 bases, J lost 4 bases, and 8 bases lay in between. CDR3 sequence reads: CASSYRRYEQYF. For the CDR3, the DNA is TGTGCCAGCAGTTACCGCCGGTACGAGCAGTACTTC.

The V call is TRBV6-1, the J call TRBJ2-7; TRBD1 matches 9 bases. The CDR3 sequence is 15 residues long. CDR1 and CDR2 (germline): MNHNS, SASEGT. Trimming at V came to 7 bases and at J to 2 bases, leaving 9 bases not matched to a gene. As DNA, the CDR3 is TGTGCCAGCACCCTCTACGGGACAGGGCCCTACGAGCAGTACTTC. Its protein product is CASTLYGTGPYEQYF.

The CDR3 reads CASSPPRDSHEQYF. The CDR3 DNA is TGTGCCAGCTCACCACCGCGCGACAGCCACGAGCAGTACTTC. The chain is built from TRBV18 and TRBJ2-7, with D maybe TRBD1 (5 bases). The CDR3 sequence is 14 residues long. Germline V gene sequence: CDR1 KGHSH, CDR2 LQKENI. V was clipped by 0 bases and J by 5 bases, with 11 bases between them.

This CDR3 reads CATRGTGEDYEQYF. The CDR3 region has the DNA TGTGCCACCAGAGGGACAGGGGAGGACTACGAGCAGTACTTC. The V call is TRBV10-3, the J call TRBJ2-7; 10 bases align to TRBD1. The V gene end was trimmed by 10 bases and the J gene end by 3 bases; junction bases not matched to a gene: 9. The CDR3 runs 14 residues. Germline V gives CDR1 ENHRY, CDR2 SYGVKD.

V and J are TRBV29-1 and TRBJ1-3; D gene unclear. This CDR3 has 11 residues. Germline V lookup: CDR1 SQVTM, CDR2 ANQGSEA. Trimming removed 7 bases at V and 1 base at J, with 5 bases between. As DNA, the CDR3 is TGCAGCGCCTTATCTGGAAACACCATATATTTT. Its protein is CSALSGNTIYF. Using reference TRBV29-1 and TRBJ1-3 for the parts outside the CDR3, the full variable domain is SAVISQKPSRDICQRGTSLTIQCQVDSQVTMMFWYRQQPGQSLTLIATANQGSEATYESGFVIDKFPISRPNLTFSTLTVSNMSPEDSSIYLCSALSGNTIYFGEGSWLTVV.

This chain joins TRBV5-1 and TRBJ2-7, with a possible D match to TRBD1 (6 bases). The V end lost 1 base, the J end lost 2 bases, and 7 bases lay between the germline ends. The length of the CDR3 is 13 residues. Germline V CDR1 and CDR2: SGHRS, YFSETQ. This chain's CDR3 is CASSLWDTYEQYF. The CDR3 DNA reads TGCGCCAGCAGCTTGTGGGACACCTACGAGCAGTACTTC.

About this clone: Mismatch with germline at one junction end may stem from a read error. The rearrangement joins TRBV30 to TRBJ1-3; 8 nucleotides agree with TRBD1. The CDR3 extends over 16 amino acids. Germline CDR1 and CDR2: GTSNPN and SVGIG (reference sequence). CDR3 DNA sequence: TGTGCCTGGAGTGACCCGGGACAGGCTCCCCGAAACACCACATATTTT. This codes for CAWSDPGQAPRNTTYF.

The chain uses TRBV9 and TRBJ1-5; D remains unclear. CDR3 length equals 14 residues. Trimming took 0 bases from V and 5 from J, leaving 9 bases between them. Germline V lookup: CDR1 SGDLS, CDR2 YYNGEE. CDR3 nucleotide sequence: TGTGCCAGCAGCGTAGAGGGAGATCATCAGCCCCAGCATTTT. As protein: CASSVEGDHQPQHF.

This clone was seen only once. The chain is built from TRBV10-1 and TRBJ1-5; D gene uncertain. Trimming cost V 7 bases and J 3 bases, with 13 bases left between them. The CDR3 extends over 14 amino acids. Germline V CDR1 and CDR2: WNHNN, SYGVQD (reference sequence). The CDR3 DNA reads as TGCGCCAGCACATATCAGGTAATCAATCAGCCCCAGCATTTT. Residues: CASTYQVINQPQHF.